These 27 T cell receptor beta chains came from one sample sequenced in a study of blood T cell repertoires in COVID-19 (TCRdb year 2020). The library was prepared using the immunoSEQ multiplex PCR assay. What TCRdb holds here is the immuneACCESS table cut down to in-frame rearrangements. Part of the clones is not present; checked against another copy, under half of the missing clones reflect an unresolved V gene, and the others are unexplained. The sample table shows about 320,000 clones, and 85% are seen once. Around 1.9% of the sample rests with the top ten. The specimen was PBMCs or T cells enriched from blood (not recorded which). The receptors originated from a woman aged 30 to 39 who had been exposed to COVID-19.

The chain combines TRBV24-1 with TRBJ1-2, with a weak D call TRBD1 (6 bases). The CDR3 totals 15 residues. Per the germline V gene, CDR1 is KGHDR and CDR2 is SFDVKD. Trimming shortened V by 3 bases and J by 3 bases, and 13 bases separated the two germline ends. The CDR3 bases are TGTGCCACCAGTGATCCTAAGACAGGAGACTATGGCTACACCTTC. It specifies CATSDPKTGDYGYTF.

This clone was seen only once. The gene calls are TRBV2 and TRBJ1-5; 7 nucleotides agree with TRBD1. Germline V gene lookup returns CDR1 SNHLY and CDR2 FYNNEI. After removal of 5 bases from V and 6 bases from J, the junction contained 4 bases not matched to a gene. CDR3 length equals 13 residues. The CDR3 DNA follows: TGTGCCAGCAGTACACAGGGGACTCAGCCCCAGCATTTT. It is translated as CASSTQGTQPQHF.

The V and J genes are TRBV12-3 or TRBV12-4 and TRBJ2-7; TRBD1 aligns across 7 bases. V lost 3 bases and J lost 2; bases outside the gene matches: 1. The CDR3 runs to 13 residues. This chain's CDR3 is CASSFQGAYEQYF. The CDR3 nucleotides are TGTGCCAGCAGTTTCCAGGGGGCCTACGAGCAGTACTTC.

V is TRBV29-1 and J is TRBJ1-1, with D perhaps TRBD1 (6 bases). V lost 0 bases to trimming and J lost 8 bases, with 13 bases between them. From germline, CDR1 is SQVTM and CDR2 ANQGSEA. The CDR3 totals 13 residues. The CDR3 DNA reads TGCAGCGTTGAAGATGTATTGGGACACGAAGCTTTCTTT. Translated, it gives CSVEDVLGHEAFF. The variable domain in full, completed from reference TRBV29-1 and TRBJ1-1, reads SAVISQKPSRDICQRGTSLTIQCQVDSQVTMMFWYRQQPGQSLTLIATANQGSEATYESGFVIDKFPISRPNLTFSTLTVSNMSPEDSSIYLCSVEDVLGHEAFFGQGTRLTVV.

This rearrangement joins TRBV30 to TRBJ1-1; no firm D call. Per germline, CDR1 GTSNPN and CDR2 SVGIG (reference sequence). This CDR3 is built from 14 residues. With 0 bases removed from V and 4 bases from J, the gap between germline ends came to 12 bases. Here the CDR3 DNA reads TGTGCCTGGAGTGTAGCGGTGGGAGGCACTGAAGCTTTCTTT. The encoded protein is CAWSVAVGGTEAFF.

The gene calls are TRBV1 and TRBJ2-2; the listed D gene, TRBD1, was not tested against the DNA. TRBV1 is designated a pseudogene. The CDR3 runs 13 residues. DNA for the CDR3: TGCACCAGCCCGGACAGGAACACCGGGGAGCTGTTTTTT. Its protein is CTSPDRNTGELFF.

Written as DNA, the CDR3 is TGTGCCAGCAGCTTAAAGGGTTCAGGGGAGGGCTACACCTTC. Translation: CASSLKGSGEGYTF. The chain is built from TRBV7-3 and TRBJ1-2; D possibly corresponds to TRBD1 (6 bases). V shed 1 base and J shed 8 bases, with 14 bases lying between them. This CDR3 region has 14 residues. Germline-derived CDR1 and CDR2 are SGHTA and FQGTGA.

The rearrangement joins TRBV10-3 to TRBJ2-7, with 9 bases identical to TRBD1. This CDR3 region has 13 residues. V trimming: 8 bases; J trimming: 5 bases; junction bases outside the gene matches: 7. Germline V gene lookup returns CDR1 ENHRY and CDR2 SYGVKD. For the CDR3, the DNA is TGTGCCATCCTCCGGACAGGGGTCCACGAGCAGTACTTC. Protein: CAILRTGVHEQYF.

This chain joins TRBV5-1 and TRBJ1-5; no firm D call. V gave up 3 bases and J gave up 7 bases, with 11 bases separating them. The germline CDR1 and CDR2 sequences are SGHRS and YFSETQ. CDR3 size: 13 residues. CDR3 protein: CASSSQTNQPQHF. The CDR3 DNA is TGCGCCAGCAGCTCGCAGACTAACCAGCCCCAGCATTTT.

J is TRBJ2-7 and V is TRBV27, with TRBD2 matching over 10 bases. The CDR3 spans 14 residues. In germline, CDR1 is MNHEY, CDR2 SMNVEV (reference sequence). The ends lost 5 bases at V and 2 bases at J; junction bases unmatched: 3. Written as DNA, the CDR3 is TGTGCCAGCAGTACTAGCGGGAAAGCCTACGAGCAGTACTTC. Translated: CASSTSGKAYEQYF.

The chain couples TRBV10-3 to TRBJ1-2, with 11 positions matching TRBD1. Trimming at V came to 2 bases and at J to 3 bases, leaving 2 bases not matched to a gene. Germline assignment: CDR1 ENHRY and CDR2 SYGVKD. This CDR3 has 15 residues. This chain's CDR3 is CAISEGGQGDYGYTF. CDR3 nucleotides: TGTGCCATCAGTGAGGGGGGACAGGGGGACTATGGCTACACCTTC.

The CDR3 nucleotides read TGTGCCAGTACAGGGGCGGTTGAAAAACTGTTTTTT. Translating gives CASTGAVEKLFF. The chain employs TRBV28 and TRBJ1-4; 7 nucleotides align to TRBD1. The junction had 5 bases not matched to a gene; V was cut back by 9 bases and J by 7 bases. Germline V CDR1 and CDR2: MDHEN, SYDVKM. The CDR3 is made up of 12 amino acids.

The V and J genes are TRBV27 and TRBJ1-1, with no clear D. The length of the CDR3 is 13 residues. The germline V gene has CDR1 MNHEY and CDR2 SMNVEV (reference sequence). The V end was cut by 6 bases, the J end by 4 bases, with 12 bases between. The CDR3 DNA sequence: TGTGCCAGCAGCACTAACGTGGGCACTGAAGCTTTCTTT. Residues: CASSTNVGTEAFF.

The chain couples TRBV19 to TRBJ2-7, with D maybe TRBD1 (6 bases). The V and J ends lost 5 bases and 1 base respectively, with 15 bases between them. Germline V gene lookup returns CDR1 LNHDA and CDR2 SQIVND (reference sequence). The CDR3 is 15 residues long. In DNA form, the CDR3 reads TGTGCCAGTAGTCCCCAGGACAGAGTATCCTACGAGCAGTACTTC. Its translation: CASSPQDRVSYEQYF.

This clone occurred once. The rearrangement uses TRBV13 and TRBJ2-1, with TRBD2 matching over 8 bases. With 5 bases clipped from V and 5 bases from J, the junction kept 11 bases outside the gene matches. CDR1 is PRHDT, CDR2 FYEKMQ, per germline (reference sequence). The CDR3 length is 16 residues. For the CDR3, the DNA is TGTGCCAGCAGCCCACCGGGGGTAGCGGGGCACAATGAGCAGTTCTTC. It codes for CASSPPGVAGHNEQFF.

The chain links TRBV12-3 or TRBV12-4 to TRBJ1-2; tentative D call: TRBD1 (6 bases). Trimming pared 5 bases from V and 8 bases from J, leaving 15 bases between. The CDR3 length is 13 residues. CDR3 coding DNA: TGTGCCAGCAGTCTACAGGGAATAGAGGGCTACACCTTC. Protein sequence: CASSLQGIEGYTF.

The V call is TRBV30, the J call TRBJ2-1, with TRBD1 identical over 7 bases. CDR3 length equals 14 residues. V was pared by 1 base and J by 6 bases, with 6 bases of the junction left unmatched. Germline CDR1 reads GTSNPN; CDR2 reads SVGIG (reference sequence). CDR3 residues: CAWSDFTGVNEQFF. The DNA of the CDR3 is TGTGCCTGGAGTGACTTCACAGGGGTCAATGAGCAGTTCTTC. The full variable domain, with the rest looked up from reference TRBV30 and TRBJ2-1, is SQTIHQWPATLVQPVGSPLSLECTVEGTSNPNLYWYRQAAGRGLQLLFYSVGIGQISSEVPQNLSASRPQDRQFILSSKKLLLSDSGFYLCAWSDFTGVNEQFFGPGTRLTVL.

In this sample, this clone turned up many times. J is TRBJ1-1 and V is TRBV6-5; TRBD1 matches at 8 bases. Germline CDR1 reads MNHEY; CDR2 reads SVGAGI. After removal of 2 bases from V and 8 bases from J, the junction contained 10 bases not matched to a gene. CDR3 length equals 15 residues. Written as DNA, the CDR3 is TGTGCCAGCAGTTACCGCGGCAGGGGGCGCCTGGAAGCTTTCTTT. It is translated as CASSYRGRGRLEAFF.

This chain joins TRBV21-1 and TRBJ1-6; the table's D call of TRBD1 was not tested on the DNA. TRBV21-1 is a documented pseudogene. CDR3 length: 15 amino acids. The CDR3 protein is CASSNTRQGNSPLHF. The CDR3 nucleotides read TGTGCCAGCAGCAATACCCGACAGGGAAATTCACCCCTCCACTTT.

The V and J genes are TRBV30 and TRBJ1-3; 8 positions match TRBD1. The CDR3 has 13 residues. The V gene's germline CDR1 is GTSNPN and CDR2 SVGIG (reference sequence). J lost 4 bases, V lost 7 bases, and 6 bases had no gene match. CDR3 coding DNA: TGTGCCTTGCAGACAGGGGCAGGAAACACCATATATTTT. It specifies CALQTGAGNTIYF.

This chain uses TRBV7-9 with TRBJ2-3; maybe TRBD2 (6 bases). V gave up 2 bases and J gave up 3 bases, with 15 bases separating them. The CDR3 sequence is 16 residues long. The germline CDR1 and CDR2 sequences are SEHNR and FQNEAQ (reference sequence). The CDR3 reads CASSLSTGDTTDTQYF. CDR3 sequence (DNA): TGTGCCAGCAGCTTATCTACGGGAGACACGACAGATACGCAGTATTTT. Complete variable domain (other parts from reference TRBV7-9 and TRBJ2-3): DTGVSQNPRHKITKRGQNVTFRCDPISEHNRLYWYRQTLGQGPEFLTYFQNEAQLEKSRLLSDRFSAERPKGSFSTLEIQRTEQGDSAMYLCASSLSTGDTTDTQYFGPGTRLTVL.

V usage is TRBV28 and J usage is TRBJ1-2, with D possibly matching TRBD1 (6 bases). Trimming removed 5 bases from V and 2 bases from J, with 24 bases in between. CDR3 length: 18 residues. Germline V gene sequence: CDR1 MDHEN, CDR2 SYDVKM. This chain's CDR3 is CASSQTTSDSLINYGYTF. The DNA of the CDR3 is TGTGCCAGCAGTCAAACTACCTCGGACAGCCTGATAAACTATGGCTACACCTTC.

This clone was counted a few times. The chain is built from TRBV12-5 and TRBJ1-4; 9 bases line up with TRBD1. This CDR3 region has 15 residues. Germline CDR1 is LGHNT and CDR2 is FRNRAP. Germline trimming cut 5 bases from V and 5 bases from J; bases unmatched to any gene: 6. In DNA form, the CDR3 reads TGTGCTAGTGGTGTCTCGGGACAGGGAAATGAAAAACTGTTTTTT. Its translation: CASGVSGQGNEKLFF.

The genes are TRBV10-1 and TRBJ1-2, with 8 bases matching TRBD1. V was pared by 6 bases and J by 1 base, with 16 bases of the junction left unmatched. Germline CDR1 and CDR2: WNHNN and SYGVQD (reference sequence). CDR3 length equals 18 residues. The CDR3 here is CASSPGQGLFLDNYGYTF. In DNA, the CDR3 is TGCGCCAGCAGCCCTGGACAGGGCCTCTTTCTTGATAACTATGGCTACACCTTC.

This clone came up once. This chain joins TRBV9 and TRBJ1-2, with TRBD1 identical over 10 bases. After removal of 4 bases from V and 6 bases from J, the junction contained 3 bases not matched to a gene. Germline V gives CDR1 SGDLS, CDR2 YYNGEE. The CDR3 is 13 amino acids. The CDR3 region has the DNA TGTGCCAGCAGCCCGACAGGGGGCGATGGCTACACCTTC. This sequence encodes CASSPTGGDGYTF.

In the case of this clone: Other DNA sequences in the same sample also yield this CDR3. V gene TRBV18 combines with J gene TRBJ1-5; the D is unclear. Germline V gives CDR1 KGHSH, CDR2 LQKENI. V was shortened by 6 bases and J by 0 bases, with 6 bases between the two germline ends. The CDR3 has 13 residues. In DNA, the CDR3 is TGTGCCAGCTCTCCCTATAGCAATCAGCCCCAGCATTTT. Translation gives CASSPYSNQPQHF.

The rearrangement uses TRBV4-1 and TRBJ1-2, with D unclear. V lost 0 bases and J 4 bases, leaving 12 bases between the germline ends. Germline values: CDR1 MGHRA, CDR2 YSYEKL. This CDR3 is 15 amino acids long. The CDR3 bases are TGCGCCAGCAGCCAAGATACCGCCTCTAGCTATGGCTACACCTTC. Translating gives CASSQDTASSYGYTF.